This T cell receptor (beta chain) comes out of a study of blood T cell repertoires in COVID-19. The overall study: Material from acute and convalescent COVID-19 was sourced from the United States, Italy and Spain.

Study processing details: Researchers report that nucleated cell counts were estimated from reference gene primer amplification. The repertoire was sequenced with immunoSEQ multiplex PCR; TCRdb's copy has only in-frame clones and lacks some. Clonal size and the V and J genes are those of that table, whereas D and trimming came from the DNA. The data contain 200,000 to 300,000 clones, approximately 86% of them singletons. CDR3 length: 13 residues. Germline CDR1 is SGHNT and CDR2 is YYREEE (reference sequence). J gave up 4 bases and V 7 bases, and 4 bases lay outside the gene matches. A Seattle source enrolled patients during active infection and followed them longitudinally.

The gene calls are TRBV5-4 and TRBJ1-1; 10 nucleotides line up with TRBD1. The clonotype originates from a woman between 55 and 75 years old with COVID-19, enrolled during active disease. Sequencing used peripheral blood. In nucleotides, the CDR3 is TGTGCCAGCTTTCGGACAGGGGGCACTGAAGCTTTCTTT. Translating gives CASFRTGGTEAFF.